This record looks at one T cell receptor (beta chain) sequence and its context. This sample is drawn from a study of shared clonotypes between healthy human individuals. Study-wide background: CD8 memory received one plate per donor, CD8 naive two, CD4 memory three and CD4 naive three.

Genomic DNA of every subset was divided equally among multiple immunoSEQ plates. Methods used by the authors: In the immunoSEQ data, sequences were junction-only and lacked quality scores, so filtering differed. Profiling relied on immunoSEQ multiplex PCR, and the TCRdb table lists in-frame clones only, not all of them. V, J and clone size are those of that table, while D and trimming were read from the DNA. The top ten clones hold under 2% of a sample with some 2.1 million clones, just over 90% of them seen once. Naive CD8 cells lacked CD45RO, underwent positive selection for CCR7 and left out terminally differentiated effector memory CD45RA+ cells. Only Caucasian adults living in Nashville, Tennessee made up the donor group. The CDR3 runs to 18 residues. From germline, CDR1 is SGHVS and CDR2 FQNEAQ. Trimming took 4 bases from V and 0 from J, leaving 21 bases between them.

The sequenced sample was naive CD8+ T cells from PBMCs. This sequence joins TRBV7-8 and TRBJ1-2, with D possibly matching TRBD1 (5 bases). The sequence came from a man aged 18-30 years in good health. Some clones in this sample may be carry-over from other donors' samples. The CDR3: CASSSFRQGKHTNYGYTF. In DNA, the CDR3 is TGTGCCAGCAGCTCCTTTCGGCAGGGAAAACATACTAACTATGGCTACACCTTC.